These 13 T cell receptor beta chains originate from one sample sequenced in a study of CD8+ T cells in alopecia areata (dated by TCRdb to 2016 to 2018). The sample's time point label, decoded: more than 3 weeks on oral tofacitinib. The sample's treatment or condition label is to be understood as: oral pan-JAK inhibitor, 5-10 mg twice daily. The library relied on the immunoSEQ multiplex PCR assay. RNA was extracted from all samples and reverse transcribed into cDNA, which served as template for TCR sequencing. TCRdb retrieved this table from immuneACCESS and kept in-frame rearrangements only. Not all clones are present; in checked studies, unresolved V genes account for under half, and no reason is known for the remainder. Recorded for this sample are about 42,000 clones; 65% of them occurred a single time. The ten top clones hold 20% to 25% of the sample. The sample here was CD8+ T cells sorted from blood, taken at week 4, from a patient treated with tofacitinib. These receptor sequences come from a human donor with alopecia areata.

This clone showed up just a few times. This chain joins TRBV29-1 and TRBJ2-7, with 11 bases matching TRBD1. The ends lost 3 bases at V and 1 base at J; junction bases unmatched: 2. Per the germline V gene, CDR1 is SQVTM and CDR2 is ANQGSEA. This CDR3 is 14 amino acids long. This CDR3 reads CSVEGQGGSYEQYF. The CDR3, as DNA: TGCAGCGTTGAGGGACAGGGGGGTTCCTACGAGCAGTACTTC.

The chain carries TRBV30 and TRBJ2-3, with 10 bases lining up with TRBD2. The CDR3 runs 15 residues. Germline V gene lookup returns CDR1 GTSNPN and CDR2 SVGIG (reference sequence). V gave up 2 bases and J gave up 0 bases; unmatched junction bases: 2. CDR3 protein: CAWSPSGGSTDTQYF. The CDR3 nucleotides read TGTGCCTGGAGTCCTAGCGGGGGAAGCACAGATACGCAGTATTTT.

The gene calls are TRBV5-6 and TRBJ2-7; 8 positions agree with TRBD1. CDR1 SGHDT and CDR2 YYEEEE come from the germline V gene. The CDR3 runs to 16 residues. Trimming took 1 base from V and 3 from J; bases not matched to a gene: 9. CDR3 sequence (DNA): TGTGCCAGCAGCTTGCACGGACAGGGAAGGCTCTACGAGCAGTACTTC. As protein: CASSLHGQGRLYEQYF.

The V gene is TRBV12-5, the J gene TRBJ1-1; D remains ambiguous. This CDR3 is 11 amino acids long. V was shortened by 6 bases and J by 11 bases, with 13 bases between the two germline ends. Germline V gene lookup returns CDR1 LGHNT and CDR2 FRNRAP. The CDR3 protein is CASGQGPEAFF. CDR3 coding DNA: TGTGCTAGTGGCCAAGGCCCAGAGGCTTTCTTT. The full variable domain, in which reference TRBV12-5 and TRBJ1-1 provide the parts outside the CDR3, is DARVTQTPRHKVTEMGQEVTMRCQPILGHNTVFWYRQTMMQGLELLAYFRNRAPLDDSGMPKDRFSAEMPDATLATLKIQPSEPRDSAVYFCASGQGPEAFFGQGTRLTVV.

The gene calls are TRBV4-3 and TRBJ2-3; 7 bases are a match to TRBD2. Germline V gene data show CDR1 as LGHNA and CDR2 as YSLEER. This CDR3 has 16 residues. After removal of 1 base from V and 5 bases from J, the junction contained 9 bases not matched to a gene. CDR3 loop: CASSQVDSGVGDTQYF. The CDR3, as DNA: TGCGCCAGCAGCCAAGTAGACAGCGGGGTAGGAGATACGCAGTATTTT.

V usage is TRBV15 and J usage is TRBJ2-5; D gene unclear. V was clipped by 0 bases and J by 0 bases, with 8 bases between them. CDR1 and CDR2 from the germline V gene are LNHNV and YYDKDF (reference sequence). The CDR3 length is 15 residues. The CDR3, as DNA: TGTGCCACCAGCAGAGATATGATTGACCAAGAGACCCAGTACTTC. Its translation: CATSRDMIDQETQYF.

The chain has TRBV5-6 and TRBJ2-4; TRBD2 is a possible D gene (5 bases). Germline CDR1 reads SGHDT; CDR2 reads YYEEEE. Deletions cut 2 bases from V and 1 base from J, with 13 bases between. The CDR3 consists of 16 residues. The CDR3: CASSFVGSRAKNIQYF. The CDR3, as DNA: TGTGCCAGCAGCTTCGTAGGGAGCCGGGCCAAAAACATTCAGTACTTC.

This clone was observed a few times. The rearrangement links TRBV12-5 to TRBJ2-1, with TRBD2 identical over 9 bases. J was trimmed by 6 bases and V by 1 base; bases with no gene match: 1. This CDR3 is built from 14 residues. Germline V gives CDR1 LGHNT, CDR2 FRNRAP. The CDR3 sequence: CASGLGLAANEQFF. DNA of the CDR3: TGTGCTAGTGGTTTGGGACTAGCGGCCAATGAGCAGTTCTTC. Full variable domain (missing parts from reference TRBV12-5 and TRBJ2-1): DARVTQTPRHKVTEMGQEVTMRCQPILGHNTVFWYRQTMMQGLELLAYFRNRAPLDDSGMPKDRFSAEMPDATLATLKIQPSEPRDSAVYFCASGLGLAANEQFFGPGTRLTVL.

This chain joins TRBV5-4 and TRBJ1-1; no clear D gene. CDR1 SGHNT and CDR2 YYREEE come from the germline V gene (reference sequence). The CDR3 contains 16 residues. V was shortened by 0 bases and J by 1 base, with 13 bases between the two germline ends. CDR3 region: CASSLEGPRRNTEAFF. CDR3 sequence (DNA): TGTGCCAGCAGCTTGGAGGGCCCAAGGAGGAACACTGAAGCTTTCTTT.

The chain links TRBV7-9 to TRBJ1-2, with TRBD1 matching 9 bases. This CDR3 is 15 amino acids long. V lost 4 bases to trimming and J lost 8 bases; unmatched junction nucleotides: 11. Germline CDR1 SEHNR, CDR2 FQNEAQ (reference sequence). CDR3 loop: CASSSGTGRANGYTF. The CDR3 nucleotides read TGTGCCAGCAGCTCCGGGACAGGGAGGGCCAACGGCTACACCTTC.

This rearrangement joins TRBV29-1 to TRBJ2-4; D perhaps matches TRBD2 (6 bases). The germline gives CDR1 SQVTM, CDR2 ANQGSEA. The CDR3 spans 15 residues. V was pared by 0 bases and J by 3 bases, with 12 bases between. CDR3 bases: TGCAGCGTTGAAGATCCCGGGGAGGACAAAAACATTCAGTACTTC. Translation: CSVEDPGEDKNIQYF.

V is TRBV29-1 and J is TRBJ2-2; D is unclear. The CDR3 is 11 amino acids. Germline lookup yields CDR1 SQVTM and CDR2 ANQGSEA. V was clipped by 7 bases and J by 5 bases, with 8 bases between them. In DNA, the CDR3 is TGCAGCGGAGAGGCAACCGGGGAGCTGTTTTTT. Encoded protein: CSGEATGELFF.

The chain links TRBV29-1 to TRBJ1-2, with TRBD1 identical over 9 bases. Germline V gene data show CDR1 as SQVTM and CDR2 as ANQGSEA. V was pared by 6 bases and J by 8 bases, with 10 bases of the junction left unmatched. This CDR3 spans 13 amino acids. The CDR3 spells CSVGGTGKVGYTF. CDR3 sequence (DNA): TGCAGCGTCGGCGGGACAGGGAAAGTAGGCTACACCTTC.